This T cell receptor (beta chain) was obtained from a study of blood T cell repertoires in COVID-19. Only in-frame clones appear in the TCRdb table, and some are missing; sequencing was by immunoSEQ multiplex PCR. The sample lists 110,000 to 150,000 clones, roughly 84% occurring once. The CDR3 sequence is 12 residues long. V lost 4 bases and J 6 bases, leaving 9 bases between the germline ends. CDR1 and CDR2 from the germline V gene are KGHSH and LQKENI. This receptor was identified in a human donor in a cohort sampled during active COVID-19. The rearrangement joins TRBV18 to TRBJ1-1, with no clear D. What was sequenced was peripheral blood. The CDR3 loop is CASSHPGAEAFF. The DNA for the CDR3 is TGTGCCAGCTCACATCCCGGGGCTGAAGCTTTCTTT.